This passage covers 17 T cell receptor beta chains from one sample sequenced in a study of T cells in Graves' hyperthyroidism and ophthalmopathy. Template material for amplifying TCR beta CDR3 regions consisted of RNA transcripts. Primed by the HTBI set, a first-round RT-PCR was run on the TCR CDR3. TCRdb re-analysed the multiplex PCR reads in MiXCR, keeping a single row per CDR3 protein. This sample has over 350,000 distinct CDR3 sequences; approximately 17% occur once, and the top ten carry 40% to 45%. The sample comprised blood. The receptor source for this set is a man aged 18 to 35 with Graves' ophthalmopathy.

This clonotype showed up many times. The CDR3 here is CASSSYGALTEAFF. Here the CDR3 DNA reads TGTGCCAGCAGTTCATATGGGGCGCTCACTGAAGCTTTCTTT. This rearrangement joins TRBV27 to TRBJ1-1, with D possibly being TRBD1 (5 bases). Germline CDR1 MNHEY, CDR2 SMNVEV (reference sequence). V was pared by 4 bases and J by 4 bases, with 13 bases between. The CDR3 extends over 14 amino acids.

This clonotype was seen at least ten times. The genes are TRBV2 and TRBJ2-5, with D possibly matching TRBD1 (5 bases). The CDR3 extends over 12 amino acids. Germline CDR1 reads SNHLY; CDR2 reads FYNNEI. V was shortened by 5 bases and J by 13 bases, with 17 bases between the two germline ends. CDR3 in DNA: TGTGCCAGCAGTATTGACAGCCATACTTGGTACTTC. Translating gives CASSIDSHTWYF.

The table lists this clonotype with many counts. The chain uses TRBV9 and TRBJ2-1; either TRBD1 or TRBD2 may supply D (5 bases each). The CDR3 contains 14 residues. V lost 4 bases and J lost 13, with 21 bases in between. From germline, CDR1 is SGDLS and CDR2 YYNGEE. CDR3 nucleotides: TGTGCCAGCAGCTTCCCCCGGGGCCTCGAGGAACAGTTCTTC. Protein sequence: CASSFPRGLEEQFF.

This clonotype was detected a few times. The chain uses TRBV7-9 and TRBJ1-2, with D unresolved. The CDR3 loop spans 13 amino acids. The germline V gene encodes CDR1 SEHNR and CDR2 FQNEAQ (reference sequence). The V gene lost 0 bases and the J gene lost 6 bases, with 8 bases spanning the gap. CDR3 protein: CASSLAPGNGYTF. The CDR3 DNA reads TGTGCCAGCAGCTTAGCGCCGGGGAATGGCTACACCTTC.

A few counts support this clonotype. J is TRBJ2-5 and V is TRBV18, with D possibly TRBD1 on 6 matching bases. Trimming cost V 5 bases and J 7 bases, with 20 bases left between them. Germline CDR1 KGHSH, CDR2 LQKENI. The CDR3 length is 15 residues. CDR3 loop: CASSLTGSGLGTQYF. The CDR3 region has the DNA TGTGCCAGCTCATTAACAGGGAGTGGCTTGGGGACCCAGTACTTC.

This clonotype was detected many times. The chain couples TRBV29-1 to TRBJ2-3; D is uncertain. This CDR3 is 11 amino acids long. V dropped 6 bases and J dropped 6 bases, with 10 bases sitting between them. CDR1 is SQVTM and CDR2 is ANQGSEA in the germline V gene. This CDR3 is CSVRVSDTQYF. CDR3 DNA sequence: TGCAGCGTCCGGGTGTCTGATACGCAGTATTTT.

This clonotype was counted ten times or more. J is TRBJ1-5 and V is TRBV7-2; no clear D gene. The germline V gene encodes CDR1 SGHTA and CDR2 FQGNSA. V gave up 1 base and J gave up 0 bases, with 7 bases separating them. The CDR3 runs to 15 residues. CDR3 sequence (DNA): TGTGCCAGCAGCTTAGTCATGGGTAGCAATCAGCCCCAGCATTTT. This encodes CASSLVMGSNQPQHF.

In this sample, this clonotype turned up many times. The chain uses TRBV7-3 and TRBJ2-3; the match to TRBD2 covers 7 bases. This CDR3 has 12 residues. J was trimmed by 4 bases and V by 8 bases; bases with no gene match: 3. The germline CDR1 and CDR2 sequences are SGHTA and FQGTGA. The CDR3 loop reads CASSGGSDTQYF. CDR3 in DNA: TGTGCCAGCTCCGGGGGGTCAGATACGCAGTATTTT.

The rearrangement links TRBV5-1 to TRBJ2-5; D may correspond to TRBD1 or TRBD2 (5 bases each). CDR3 size: 15 residues. The V gene lost 1 base and the J gene lost 3 bases, with 13 bases spanning the gap. Germline V gene lookup returns CDR1 SGHRS and CDR2 YFSETQ. The CDR3 nucleotides are TGCGCCAGCAGCTTGTGGGGGATCCTGAAAGAGACCCAGTACTTC. Protein: CASSLWGILKETQYF.

This clonotype was observed at least ten times. The chain is built from TRBV28 and TRBJ1-2; maybe TRBD1 (5 bases). CDR3 length equals 14 residues. Germline V gene lookup returns CDR1 MDHEN and CDR2 SYDVKM. The V end lost 5 bases, the J end lost 4 bases, and 14 bases lay between the germline ends. The chain's CDR3 is CASSPGGEGYGYTF. CDR3 coding DNA: TGTGCCAGCAGTCCGGGGGGGGAGGGCTATGGCTACACCTTC.

This clonotype came up a few times. V and J are TRBV9 and TRBJ1-3; unclear D gene. The CDR3 contains 14 residues. Per germline, CDR1 SGDLS and CDR2 YYNGEE. Trimming took off 4 bases at V and 1 base at J, with 9 bases between the two ends. The CDR3 reads CASSPDGSGNTIYF. Here the CDR3 DNA reads TGTGCCAGCAGCCCCGACGGTTCTGGAAACACCATATATTTT. Based on the CDR3 plus reference TRBV9 and TRBJ1-3, the full variable domain is DSGVTQTPKHLITATGQRVTLRCSPRSGDLSVYWYQQSLDQGLQFLIQYYNGEERAKGNILERFSAQQFPDLHSELNLSSLELGDSALYFCASSPDGSGNTIYFGEGSWLTVV.

This clonotype was seen only once. The chain carries TRBV6-1 and TRBJ2-5; 11 bases fit TRBD2. Trimming at V came to 2 bases and at J to 4 bases, leaving 6 bases not matched to a gene. In germline, CDR1 is MNHNS, CDR2 SASEGT. The CDR3 loop spans 16 amino acids. This CDR3 reads CASSERLAGGIETQYF. In DNA form, the CDR3 reads TGTGCCAGCAGTGAAAGGCTAGCGGGGGGTATAGAGACCCAGTACTTC.

CDR3 in DNA: TGTGCCAGCAGCCTCAAATTCAGTGAAAACACTGAAGCTTTCTTT. Translating it yields CASSLKFSENTEAFF. The chain joins TRBV6-1 to TRBJ1-1, with D unresolved. Trimming pared 6 bases from V and 2 bases from J, leaving 16 bases between. Per germline, CDR1 MNHNS and CDR2 SASEGT. The CDR3 runs to 15 residues.

At least ten counts were recorded for this clonotype. The V call is TRBV5-1, the J call TRBJ2-1, with TRBD2 matching over 10 bases. Germline-derived CDR1 and CDR2 are SGHRS and YFSETQ. The CDR3 runs to 15 residues. V was pared by 4 bases and J by 5 bases, with 6 bases of the junction left unmatched. The CDR3 sequence: CASSPTSGVHNEQFF. In DNA form, the CDR3 reads TGCGCCAGCAGCCCAACTAGCGGGGTCCACAATGAGCAGTTCTTC. The full variable domain, with the rest looked up from reference TRBV5-1 and TRBJ2-1, is KAGVTQTPRYLIKTRGQQVTLSCSPISGHRSVSWYQQTPGQGLQFLFEYFSETQRNKGNFPGRFSGRQFSNSRSEMNVSTLELGDSALYLCASSPTSGVHNEQFFGPGTRLTVL.

The sample holds a few counts of this clonotype. J is TRBJ1-5 and V is TRBV15, with 10 bases that match TRBD1. Germline CDR1 and CDR2: LNHNV and YYDKDF (reference sequence). The V segment lost 5 bases and the J segment 7 bases; nucleotides outside the gene matches: 2. There are 13 residues in the CDR3. CDR3 sequence: CATSLDRGQPQHF. CDR3 bases: TGTGCCACCAGCTTGGACAGGGGGCAGCCCCAGCATTTT.

About this clonotype: Mismatch with germline at one junction end may stem from a read error. The chain employs TRBV10-1 and TRBJ2-2; maybe TRBD2 (6 bases). CDR1 and CDR2 (germline): WNHNN, SYGVQD (reference sequence). This CDR3 comprises 14 residues. CDR3 sequence reads: CASSFLKNTGGLFF. CDR3 coding DNA: TGCGCCAGCAGTTTTCTGAAAAACACCGGGGGGCTGTTTTTT.

The chain joins TRBV5-6 to TRBJ1-2, with D tentatively TRBD1 (6 bases). V lost 0 bases and J 5 bases, leaving 11 bases between the germline ends. Germline-derived CDR1 and CDR2 are SGHDT and YYEEEE. CDR3 length equals 14 residues. CDR3 nucleotides: TGTGCCAGCAGCTTGGGAAGGGGGGTTTATGGCTACACCTTC. It is translated as CASSLGRGVYGYTF.